This TCR beta chain was identified during a study of regulatory T cells in long-lasting Graves disease (dated by TCRdb to 2020 to 2022). Broadly, across the study: Newly diagnosed Graves' disease patients had taken antithyroid drugs for less than 3 months. The study was conducted in China and was registered as a clinical trial. A total of roughly 35 samples were covered by TCR sequencing, comprising some 13 persistent and roughly 20 newly diagnosed Graves' disease patients. This study used TCR sequencing and RNA sequencing of peripheral blood to compare persistent Graves' disease patients against newly diagnosed Graves' disease patients. What the authors observed across the whole study: A larger number of public clonotypes was shared among persistent patients (approximately 3,000) than among newly diagnosed patients (roughly 970). Sequencing and analysis were restricted to the TCR beta chain. Compared with newly diagnosed patients, persistent Graves' disease patients had lower TCR Shannon entropy and fewer highly expanded clones, which suggests clonal expansion. TRBV28, TRBJ1-2 and TRBJ2-5 were preferentially used in persistent disease, while TRBV20-1 and TRBJ2-1 were favored in newly diagnosed disease. The study examined only peripheral blood because the primary lesion, thyroid tissue, could not be accessed. The authors noted that the small sample size was a limitation that may lower accuracy.

The library was made by multiplex PCR. Sequencing instrument: Illumina HiSeq 4000. CDR3 regions were amplified by Arm-PCR with iRepertoire HTBI primers to construct TCR beta libraries. Gel purification was performed on PCR products prior to sequencing. Processing in the source paper ran as follows. Across samples, 55 to 80 TRBV and roughly 15 TRBJ segments were identified and used for gene usage analysis of CDR3 amino acid clonotypes. Filtered high-quality paired reads were merged into contigs using COPE and FqMerger. BLAST was used to align contigs to IMGT TRBV, TRBD and TRBJ reference genes, with CDR3 defined following IMGT. Clonotypes above 0.1% frequency were classified as highly expanded clones. Repertoire diversity was measured by Shannon entropy, and V-J evenness by the Gini coefficient. Public clonotypes were defined as clonotypes shared by more than one individual. The public sequencing data were trimmed at Q25 with fastp and processed into clonotypes with MiXCR by TCRdb, which kept only in-frame beta chains. Entries are consolidated by CDR3 protein sequence, retaining the most common genes and DNA. In this record, the V and J calls reflect TCRdb's handling and not the investigators' own analysis. Recorded for this sample are 550,000 to 600,000 distinct CDR3 sequences; more than 15% of them occurred a single time. The top ten clones comprise approximately 12% of the sample.

The CDR3 has 17 amino acids, counting the end cysteine and phenylalanine. The sequence is cut down to CDR3 DNA, 51 bases in frame from base 1. V is pared back by 5 bases and J by 5 bases, with 22 bases lying between the germline termini. The germline V gene encodes CDR1 SGHKS and CDR2 YYEKEE (reference sequence). A remark on this clonotype: Its antigen has not been determined. No quality values exist for individual bases; no much larger clone is one base distant.

The sample's time point label, in plain terms: newly diagnosed GD, antithyroid drugs for less than 3 months. RNA was extracted from PBMCs in TRIzol for both TCR sequencing and RNA sequencing. Graves' disease was diagnosed according to American Thyroid Association guidelines. The patients came from an endocrinology department in Xi'an, China. From each patient, around 9 milliliters of peripheral blood was collected into an EDTA anticoagulant tube. Ficoll Paque Plus density gradient separation was used to isolate PBMCs, and no further T cell sorting was performed. An Agilent 2100 Bioanalyzer and agarose gel were used to check RNA quality, and a NanoDrop 2000 was used to measure RNA concentration. The data also belong to a second study, concerning T cells in Graves' hyperthyroidism and ophthalmopathy. The second paper states: Stable Graves' hyperthyroidism was defined as the absence of progression to ophthalmopathy over 18 months of follow-up. Hyperthyroidism patients were aged 18 to 65 years and newly diagnosed, with disease duration of less than 2 months. Exclusion was applied to patients with uncontrolled infections, other autoimmune diseases, pregnancy or lactation. Clinical symptoms, serum thyroxine and TRAb, thyroid ultrasound, and orbital computed tomography formed the basis for the diagnoses. The first round of RT-PCR for the TCR CDR3 was performed with the HTBI primer set and the Qiagen OneStep RT-PCR kit. Blood samples also contained most of the expanded thyroid clonotypes (frequency above 0.001), which suggests that blood repertoires may reflect thyroid immune responses. In cross-validation, a model built on a 13 V-J signature told ophthalmopathy apart from stable hyperthyroidism with under 90% sensitivity and approximately 81% specificity, and in testing the same model reached 80%/75%. In validation, progression to ophthalmopathy was predicted by the model with about 70% sensitivity and around 76% specificity, a median of about 6 months before onset. TCR V-J signatures able to tell the groups apart were searched for in a discovery cohort of 90 to 100 patients, of whom roughly 42 had Graves' ophthalmopathy and 55 to 60 had stable Graves' hyperthyroidism. Prospective prediction of ophthalmopathy was tested in an independent validation cohort consisting of fewer than 20 hyperthyroidism patients and approximately 16 patients who later progressed to ophthalmopathy. The 95 to 100 discovery patients were randomly divided into training and test sets at a 7:3 ratio. In several Graves' hyperthyroidism patients, the study also compared T-cell repertoires from thyroid tissue with T-cell repertoires from blood. After blood sampling, hyperthyroidism patients were treated with methimazole at a starting dose of 30 mg daily, and ophthalmopathy patients were treated with high-dose intravenous methylprednisolone. Libraries were constructed in a second round of multiplex PCR, after which size selection and purification were carried out. Libraries were sequenced paired-end with 100 bp reads on an Illumina HiSeq2000. Raw data were processed with SOAPnuke, discarding reads with adapters, uncalled bases, mean Phred below 15, or no exact constant-primer or identifier match. High-quality paired reads were merged with COPE v1.2.5, and unique nucleotide sequences were defined as clonotypes. MiTCR v1.1 was used to align clonotypes to the IMGT TRBV, TRBD and TRBJ reference segments. Only V-J combinations with frequency above 0.0001, covering 99.2% of repertoires, were analysed. The TCS score was defined as F50 (clonal expansion) divided by E x V (chaos), with BLOSUM62-based TCRdist calculated between CDR3 peptides within each V-J. Welch's t-statistics and random forest reduced roughly 500 V-J features to around 14, which were used in a naive Bayes classifier (R e1071). No statistical method was used to fix the sample size in advance, and group allocation was not hidden from the investigators. TCR Vbeta CDR3 sequencing of roughly 140 peripheral blood samples (fewer than 45 ophthalmopathy, 75 or so hyperthyroidism and roughly 17 progressor patients) is reported in the paper.

Sequencing was performed on peripheral blood mononuclear cells (PBMCs), taken at new diagnosis, from a patient treated with antithyroid drugs. The receptor chain draws on TRBV5-5 and TRBJ2-2; the D gene assignment is perhaps TRBD1 or TRBD2, with each matching 6 bases. The receptor was isolated from a man younger than 35 with Graves disease. Donor details come from another sample of the same person, matched by shared clones. The CDR3 reads as follows: CASSLTSSGARTGELFF. The DNA is as follows: TGTGCCAGCAGTCTCACCTCCTCGGGGGCGCGAACCGGGGAGCTGTTTTTT.